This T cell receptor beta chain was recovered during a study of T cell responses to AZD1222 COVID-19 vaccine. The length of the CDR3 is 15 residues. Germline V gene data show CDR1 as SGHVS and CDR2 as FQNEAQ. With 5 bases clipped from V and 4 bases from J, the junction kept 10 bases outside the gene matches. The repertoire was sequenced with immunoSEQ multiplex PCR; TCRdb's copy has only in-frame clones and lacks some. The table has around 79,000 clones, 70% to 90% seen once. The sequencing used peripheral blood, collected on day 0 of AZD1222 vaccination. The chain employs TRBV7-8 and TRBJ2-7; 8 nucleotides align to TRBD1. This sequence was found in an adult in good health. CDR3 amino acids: CASSRWGQVNYEQYF. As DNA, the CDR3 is TGTGCCAGCAGCCGTTGGGGACAGGTGAATTACGAGCAGTACTTC. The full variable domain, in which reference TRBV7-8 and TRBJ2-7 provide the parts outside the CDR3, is GAGVSQSPRYKVAKRGQDVALRCDPISGHVSLFWYQQALGQGPEFLTYFQNEAQLDKSGLPSDRFFAERPEGSVSTLKIQRTQQEDSAVYLCASSRWGQVNYEQYFGPGTRLTVT.